This T cell receptor beta chain was profiled in a study of cytomegalovirus exposure and HLA in healthy donors. Looked up from germline, CDR1 is SGHDT and CDR2 is YYEEEE. The CDR3 extends over 14 amino acids. Deletions cut 1 base from V and 2 bases from J, with 9 bases between. The protocol was immunoSEQ multiplex PCR, while the TCRdb copy is restricted to in-frame clones and leaves out a portion. The sample records hundreds of thousands of clones, 85% to 90% being singletons. The chain links TRBV5-6 to TRBJ1-2; D call uncertain. The TCR sequence derives from a woman aged 18-29 years in good health and CMV-seronegative. What was sequenced was PBMCs. As DNA, the CDR3 is TGTGCCAGCAGCTTGATACGGGGAAACTATGGCTACACCTTC. Translation gives CASSLIRGNYGYTF. The complete variable domain, with remaining parts taken from reference TRBV5-6 and TRBJ1-2, reads DAGVTQSPTHLIKTRGQQVTLRCSPKSGHDTVSWYQQALGQGPQFIFQYYEEEERQRGNFPDRFSGHQFPNYSSELNVNALLLGDSALYLCASSLIRGNYGYTFGSGTRLTVV.